The TCR beta chain described here comes from a study of control samples from healthy donors and cancer patients. V dropped 2 bases and J dropped 6 bases, with 4 bases sitting between them. Germline CDR1 is MNHEY and CDR2 is SVGAGI. CDR3 size: 12 residues. The table came from immunoSEQ multiplex PCR; TCRdb's copy has only in-frame clones and leaves some out. Among around 59,000 clones listed, more than 85% were seen once. This receptor was obtained from a man aged 35 to 55 with colorectal cancer. Input material: PBMCs. The J gene is TRBJ2-2, the V gene TRBV6-5, with no clear D. The CDR3 is CASSYTPGELFF. CDR3 nucleotide sequence: TGTGCCAGCAGTTACACACCCGGGGAGCTGTTTTTT.